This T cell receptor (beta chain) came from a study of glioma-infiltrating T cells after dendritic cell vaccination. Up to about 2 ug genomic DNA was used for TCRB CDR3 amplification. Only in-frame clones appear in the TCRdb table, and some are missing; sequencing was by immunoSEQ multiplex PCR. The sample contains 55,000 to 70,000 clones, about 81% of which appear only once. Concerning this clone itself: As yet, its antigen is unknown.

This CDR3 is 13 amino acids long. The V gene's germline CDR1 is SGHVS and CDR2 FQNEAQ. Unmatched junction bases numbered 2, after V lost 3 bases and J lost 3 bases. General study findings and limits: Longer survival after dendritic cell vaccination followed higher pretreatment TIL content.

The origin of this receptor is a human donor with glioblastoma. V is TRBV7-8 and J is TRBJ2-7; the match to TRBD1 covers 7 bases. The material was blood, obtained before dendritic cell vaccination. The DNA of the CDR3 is TGTGCCAGCAGCTTGGACAGGCTCTACGAGCAGTACTTC. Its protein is CASSLDRLYEQYF.